The 5 T cell receptor beta chains listed next were all sequenced from one sample in a study of blood T cell repertoires in COVID-19. Some clones are missing from TCRdb's copy, which holds only in-frame ones; the method was immunoSEQ multiplex PCR. This table has around 310,000 clones, 75% to 95% appearing once. Sequenced input: peripheral blood. The origin of the receptors is a woman in her thirties with COVID-19, enrolled during active disease.

The rearrangement joins TRBV9 to TRBJ2-1, with 8 bases that match TRBD1. CDR3 length equals 13 residues. Germline CDR1 reads SGDLS; CDR2 reads YYNGEE. V shed 0 bases and J 9 bases; nucleotides not matched to a gene: 2. This chain's CDR3 is CASSVGQGTEQFF. In DNA form, the CDR3 reads TGTGCCAGCAGCGTAGGACAGGGGACTGAGCAGTTCTTC.

The chain links TRBV25-1 to TRBJ2-2; 7 nucleotides line up with TRBD1. Unmatched junction bases numbered 7, after V lost 4 bases and J lost 2 bases. Germline assignment: CDR1 MGHDK and CDR2 SYGVNS. The CDR3 covers 16 residues. The CDR3 region is CASSAGQVSNTGELFF. The CDR3 nucleotides read TGTGCCAGCAGTGCTGGACAGGTGAGTAACACCGGGGAGCTGTTTTTT.

The chain carries TRBV5-6 and TRBJ2-7, with TRBD1 identical over 9 bases. With V trimmed by 0 bases and J by 3 bases, 4 bases remained unmatched. Germline-derived CDR1 and CDR2 are SGHDT and YYEEEE. This CDR3 region has 15 residues. DNA for the CDR3: TGTGCCAGCAGCTTGGAACAGGGGGCCGTCTACGAGCAGTACTTC. Translation: CASSLEQGAVYEQYF.

CDR3 region: CASRWRSSYEQYF. The CDR3 DNA sequence: TGTGCCAGCAGGTGGAGGAGCTCCTACGAGCAGTACTTC. This chain joins TRBV27 and TRBJ2-7; maybe TRBD2 (5 bases). Germline CDR1 and CDR2: MNHEY and SMNVEV (reference sequence). The CDR3 has 13 residues. V lost 6 bases to trimming and J lost 0 bases, with 9 bases between them.

The V gene is TRBV3-1 (or the pseudogene TRBV3-2), the J gene TRBJ1-1; possibly TRBD1 for D (5 bases). CDR3 length: 15 amino acids. Trimming stripped 2 bases from V and 3 bases from J, with 13 bases between. The germline V gene encodes CDR1 LGHDT and CDR2 YNNKEL (reference sequence). The CDR3 protein is CASSQLRDFHTEAFF. In nucleotides, the CDR3 is TGTGCCAGCAGCCAATTACGGGACTTCCACACTGAAGCTTTCTTT.